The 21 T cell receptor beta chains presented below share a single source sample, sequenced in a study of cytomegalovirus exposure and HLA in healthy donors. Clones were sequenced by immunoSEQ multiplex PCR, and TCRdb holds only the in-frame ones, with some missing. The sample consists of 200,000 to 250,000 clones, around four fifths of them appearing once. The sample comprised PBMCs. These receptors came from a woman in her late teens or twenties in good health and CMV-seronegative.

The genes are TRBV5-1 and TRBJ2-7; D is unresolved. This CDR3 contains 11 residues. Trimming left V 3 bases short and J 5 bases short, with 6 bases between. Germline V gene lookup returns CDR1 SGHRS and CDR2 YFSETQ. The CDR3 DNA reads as TGCGCCAGCAGCTCTTCTAACGAGCAGTACTTC. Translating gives CASSSSNEQYF.

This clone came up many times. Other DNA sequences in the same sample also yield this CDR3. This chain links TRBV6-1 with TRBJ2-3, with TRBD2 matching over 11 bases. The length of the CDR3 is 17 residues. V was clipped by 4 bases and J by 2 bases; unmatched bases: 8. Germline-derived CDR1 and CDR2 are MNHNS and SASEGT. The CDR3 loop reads CASSASIAGGTTDTQYF. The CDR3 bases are TGTGCCAGCAGTGCCTCAATAGCGGGGGGGACCACAGATACGCAGTATTTT.

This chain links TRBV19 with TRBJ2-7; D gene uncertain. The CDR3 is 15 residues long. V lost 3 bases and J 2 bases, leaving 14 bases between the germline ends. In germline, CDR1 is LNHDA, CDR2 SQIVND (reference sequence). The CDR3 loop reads CASSISGQKTYEQYF. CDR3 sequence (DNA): TGTGCCAGTAGTATTAGTGGGCAGAAAACCTACGAGCAGTACTTC.

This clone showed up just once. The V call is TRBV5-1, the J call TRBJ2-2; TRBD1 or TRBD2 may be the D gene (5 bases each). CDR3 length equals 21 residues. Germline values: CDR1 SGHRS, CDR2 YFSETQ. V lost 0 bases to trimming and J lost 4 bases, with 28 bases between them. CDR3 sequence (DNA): TGCGCCAGCAGCTTGGAGCCGAGGGACGTTTGGGCCCTTCCACTCACCGGGGAGCTGTTTTTT. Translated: CASSLEPRDVWALPLTGELFF.

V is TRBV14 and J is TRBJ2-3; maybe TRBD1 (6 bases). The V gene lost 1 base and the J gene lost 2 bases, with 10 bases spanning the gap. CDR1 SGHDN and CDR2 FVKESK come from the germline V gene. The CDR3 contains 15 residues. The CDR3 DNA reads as TGTGCCAGCAGCCAAGGAATGGGGGCCACAGATACGCAGTATTTT. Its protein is CASSQGMGATDTQYF.

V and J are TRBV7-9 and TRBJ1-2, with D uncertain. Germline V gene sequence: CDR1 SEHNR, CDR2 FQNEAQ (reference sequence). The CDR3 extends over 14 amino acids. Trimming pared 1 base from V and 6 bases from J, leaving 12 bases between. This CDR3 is CASSLDLTGDGYTF. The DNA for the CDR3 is TGTGCCAGCAGCTTAGATCTCACGGGAGATGGCTACACCTTC.

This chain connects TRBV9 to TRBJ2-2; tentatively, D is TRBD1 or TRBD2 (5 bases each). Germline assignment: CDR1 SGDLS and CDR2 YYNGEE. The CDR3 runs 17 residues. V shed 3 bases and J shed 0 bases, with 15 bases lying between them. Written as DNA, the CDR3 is TGTGCCAGCAGCGCCTTCTGGGACCGTTCGAACACCGGGGAGCTGTTTTTT. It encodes CASSAFWDRSNTGELFF.

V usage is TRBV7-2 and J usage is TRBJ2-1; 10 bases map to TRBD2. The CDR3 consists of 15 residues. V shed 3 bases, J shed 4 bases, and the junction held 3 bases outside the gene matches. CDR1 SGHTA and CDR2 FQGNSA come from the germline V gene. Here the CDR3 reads CASSLRTSGYNEQFF. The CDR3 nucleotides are TGTGCCAGCAGCTTGCGGACTAGCGGTTACAATGAGCAGTTCTTC. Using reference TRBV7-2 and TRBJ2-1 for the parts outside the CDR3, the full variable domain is GAGVSQSPSNKVTEKGKDVELRCDPISGHTALYWYRQSLGQGLEFLIYFQGNSAPDKSGLPSDRFSAERTGGSVSTLTIQRTQQEDSAVYLCASSLRTSGYNEQFFGPGTRLTVL.

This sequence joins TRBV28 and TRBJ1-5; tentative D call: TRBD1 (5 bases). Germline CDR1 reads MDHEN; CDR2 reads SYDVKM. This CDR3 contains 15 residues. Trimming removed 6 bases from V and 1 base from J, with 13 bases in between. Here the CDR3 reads CASSRTGGSNQPQHF. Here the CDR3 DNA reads TGTGCCAGCAGCCGGACGGGGGGGAGCAATCAGCCCCAGCATTTT.

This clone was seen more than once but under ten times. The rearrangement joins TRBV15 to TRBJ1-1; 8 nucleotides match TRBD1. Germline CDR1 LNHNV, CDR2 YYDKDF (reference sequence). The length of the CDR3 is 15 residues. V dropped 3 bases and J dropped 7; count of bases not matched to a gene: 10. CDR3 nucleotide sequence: TGTGCCACCAGCAGGGGGACAGGAAGGATATTTGAAGCTTTCTTT. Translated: CATSRGTGRIFEAFF.

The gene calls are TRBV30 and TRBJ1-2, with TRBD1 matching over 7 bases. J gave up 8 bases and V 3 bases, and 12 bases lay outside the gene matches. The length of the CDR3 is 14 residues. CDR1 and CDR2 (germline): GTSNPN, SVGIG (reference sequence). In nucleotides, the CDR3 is TGTGCCTGGAGACAGCCCGACAGGGAGAAAGGCTACACCTTC. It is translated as CAWRQPDREKGYTF.

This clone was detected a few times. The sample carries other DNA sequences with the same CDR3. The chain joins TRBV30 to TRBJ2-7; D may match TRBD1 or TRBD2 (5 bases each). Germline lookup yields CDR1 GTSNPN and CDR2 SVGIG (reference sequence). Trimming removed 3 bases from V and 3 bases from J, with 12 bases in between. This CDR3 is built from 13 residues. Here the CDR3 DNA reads TGTGCCTGGAGCGTGGGACGGAGCTACGAGCAGTACTTC. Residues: CAWSVGRSYEQYF.

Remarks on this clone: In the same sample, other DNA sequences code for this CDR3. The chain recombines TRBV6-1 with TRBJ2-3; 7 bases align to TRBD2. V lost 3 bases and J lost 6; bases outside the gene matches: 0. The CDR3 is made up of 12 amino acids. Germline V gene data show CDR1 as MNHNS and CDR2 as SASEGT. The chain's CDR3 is CASSDGGDTQYF. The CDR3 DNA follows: TGTGCCAGCAGTGACGGGGGGGATACGCAGTATTTT.

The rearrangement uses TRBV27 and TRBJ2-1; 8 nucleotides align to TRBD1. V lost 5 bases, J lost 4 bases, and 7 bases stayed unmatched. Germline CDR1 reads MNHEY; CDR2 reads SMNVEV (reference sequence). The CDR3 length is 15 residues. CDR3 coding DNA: TGTGCCAGCAGTATAGGGACAGGAGGATACAATGAGCAGTTCTTC. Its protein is CASSIGTGGYNEQFF.

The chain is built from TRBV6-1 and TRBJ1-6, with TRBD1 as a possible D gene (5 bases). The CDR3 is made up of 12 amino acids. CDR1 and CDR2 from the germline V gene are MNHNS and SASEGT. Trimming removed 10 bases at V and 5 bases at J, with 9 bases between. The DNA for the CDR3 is TGTGCCAACGGGGGTCATAATTCACCCCTCCACTTT. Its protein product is CANGGHNSPLHF.

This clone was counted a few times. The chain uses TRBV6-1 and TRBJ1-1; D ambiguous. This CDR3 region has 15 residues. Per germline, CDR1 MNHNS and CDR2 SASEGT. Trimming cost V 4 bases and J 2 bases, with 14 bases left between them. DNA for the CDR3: TGTGCCAGCAGTGCACCTTGGACTTTTAACACTGAAGCTTTCTTT. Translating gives CASSAPWTFNTEAFF.

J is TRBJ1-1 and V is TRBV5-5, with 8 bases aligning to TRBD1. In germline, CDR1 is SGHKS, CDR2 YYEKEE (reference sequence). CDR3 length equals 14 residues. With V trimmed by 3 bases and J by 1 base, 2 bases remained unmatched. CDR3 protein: CASSWTGTNTEAFF. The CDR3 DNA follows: TGTGCCAGCAGCTGGACAGGGACGAACACTGAAGCTTTCTTT. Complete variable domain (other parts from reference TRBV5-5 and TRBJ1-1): DAGVTQSPTHLIKTRGQQVTLRCSPISGHKSVSWYQQVLGQGPQFIFQYYEKEERGRGNFPDRFSARQFPNYSSELNVNALLLGDSALYLCASSWTGTNTEAFFGQGTRLTVV.

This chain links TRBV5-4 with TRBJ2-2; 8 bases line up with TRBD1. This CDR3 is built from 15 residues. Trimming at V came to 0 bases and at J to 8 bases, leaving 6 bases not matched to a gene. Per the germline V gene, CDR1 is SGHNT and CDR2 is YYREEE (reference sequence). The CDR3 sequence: CASSLASGGAGELFF. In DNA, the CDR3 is TGTGCCAGCAGCTTGGCGTCAGGGGGCGCGGGGGAGCTGTTTTTT.

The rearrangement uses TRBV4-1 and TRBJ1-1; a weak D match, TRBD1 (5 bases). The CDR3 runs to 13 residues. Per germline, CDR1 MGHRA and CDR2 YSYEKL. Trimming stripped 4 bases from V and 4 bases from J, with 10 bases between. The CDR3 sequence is CASSPGWSTEAFF. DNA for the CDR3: TGCGCCAGCAGCCCAGGGTGGAGCACTGAAGCTTTCTTT.

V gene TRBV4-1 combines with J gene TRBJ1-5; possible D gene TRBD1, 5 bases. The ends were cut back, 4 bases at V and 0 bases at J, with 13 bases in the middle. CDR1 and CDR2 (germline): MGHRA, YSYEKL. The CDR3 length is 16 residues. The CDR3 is CASSPEKGTSNQPQHF. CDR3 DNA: TGCGCCAGCAGCCCCGAAAAGGGGACTAGCAATCAGCCCCAGCATTTT.

The CDR3 DNA is TGTGCCAGTAGTCGATTAGCGGGGGTGTATGAGCAGTTCTTC. Translating gives CASSRLAGVYEQFF. The chain uses TRBV19 and TRBJ2-1; TRBD2 matches at 9 bases. Germline loops: CDR1 LNHDA, CDR2 SQIVND (reference sequence). The CDR3 runs 14 residues. V lost 5 bases to trimming and J lost 8 bases; unmatched junction nucleotides: 7.